These 31 T cell receptor beta chains were all obtained from the same sample, sequenced in a study of T cell responses to AZD1222 COVID-19 vaccine (dated by TCRdb to 2020 to 2022). Library preparation was by the immunoSEQ multiplex PCR assay. Drawn from immuneACCESS, this table holds only the in-frame rearrangements with V and J called that TCRdb kept. Clones are partly lost; checked studies trace under half to an unresolved V gene and leave the rest unexplained. For this sample there are some 120,000 clones; 80% to 90% appear just once. Of the sample, roughly 1.6% falls within the top ten clones. The time point label, as the study defines it: baseline before first vaccination. This sample comprised peripheral blood, obtained on day 0 of AZD1222 vaccination. The receptor set was obtained from an adult in good health.

The chain joins TRBV19 to TRBJ2-1; 10 nucleotides line up with TRBD2. This CDR3 is 18 amino acids long. With V trimmed by 7 bases and J by 0 bases, 12 bases remained unmatched. Looked up from germline, CDR1 is LNHDA and CDR2 is SQIVND (reference sequence). CDR3 residues: CASKGAGTSVGSYNEQFF. DNA of the CDR3: TGTGCCAGTAAGGGGGCCGGGACTAGCGTTGGCTCCTACAATGAGCAGTTCTTC.

The chain links TRBV12-3 or TRBV12-4 to TRBJ1-1; D gene uncertain. CDR3 size: 12 residues. V gave up 8 bases and J gave up 4 bases, with 11 bases separating them. CDR3 protein: CASALVGTEAFF. CDR3 coding DNA: TGTGCCAGCGCATTAGTAGGCACTGAAGCTTTCTTT.

The V gene is TRBV9, the J gene TRBJ2-3; possible D gene TRBD2, 5 bases. The germline gives CDR1 SGDLS, CDR2 YYNGEE. V lost 2 bases and J lost 2, with 12 bases in between. The CDR3 length is 15 residues. CDR3 bases: TGTGCCAGCAGCGTCCTAGCCCTCGACACAGATACGCAGTATTTT. It yields the protein CASSVLALDTDTQYF.

J is TRBJ1-5 and V is TRBV2; D unresolved. The CDR3 consists of 16 residues. Germline V gene data show CDR1 as SNHLY and CDR2 as FYNNEI. V shed 6 bases and J shed 2 bases, with 17 bases lying between them. CDR3 amino acids: CASSDLRGVGNQPQHF. As DNA, the CDR3 is TGTGCCAGCAGCGATCTTCGGGGTGTCGGCAATCAGCCCCAGCATTTT.

J is TRBJ2-7 and V is TRBV11-2; the match to TRBD1 covers 11 bases. Germline-derived CDR1 and CDR2 are SGHAT and FQNNGV. Losses at the gene ends were 7 bases for V and 2 bases for J; bases not matched to a gene: 10. The CDR3 totals 16 residues. The CDR3 is CASIRSGTGGTYEQYF. CDR3 DNA sequence: TGTGCCAGCATCCGTTCCGGGACAGGGGGAACCTACGAGCAGTACTTC.

The V call is TRBV27, the J call TRBJ2-2; 8 positions agree with TRBD1. J lost 5 bases, V lost 6 bases, and 14 bases had no gene match. From germline, CDR1 is MNHEY and CDR2 SMNVEV (reference sequence). This CDR3 has 17 residues. CDR3: CASSDRGDFGETGELFF. CDR3 in DNA: TGTGCCAGCAGCGACAGGGGCGACTTTGGGGAGACCGGGGAGCTGTTTTTT.

The chain joins TRBV6-5 to TRBJ1-2; the D gene is possibly TRBD1 (6 bases). The V end was cut by 8 bases, the J end by 6 bases, with 19 bases between. Germline V gene data show CDR1 as MNHEY and CDR2 as SVGAGI. This CDR3 region has 14 residues. CDR3 residues: CASSQGLPLNGYTF. The CDR3 DNA reads as TGTGCCAGCTCCCAGGGGCTACCTCTTAATGGCTACACCTTC.

This chain links TRBV5-1 with TRBJ2-7; D gene unclear. The CDR3 covers 12 residues. CDR1 and CDR2 from the germline V gene are SGHRS and YFSETQ. Deletions cut 4 bases from V and 5 bases from J, with 10 bases between. The CDR3: CASSPTRDEQYF. The CDR3 region has the DNA TGCGCCAGCAGCCCGACCCGGGACGAGCAGTACTTC. Using reference TRBV5-1 and TRBJ2-7 for the parts outside the CDR3, the full variable domain is KAGVTQTPRYLIKTRGQQVTLSCSPISGHRSVSWYQQTPGQGLQFLFEYFSETQRNKGNFPGRFSGRQFSNSRSEMNVSTLELGDSALYLCASSPTRDEQYFGPGTRLTVT.

This clone showed up just a few times. The chain has TRBV11-3 and TRBJ2-7, with 11 bases that match TRBD2. V lost 7 bases, J lost 2 bases, and 7 bases stayed unmatched. This CDR3 region has 15 residues. CDR1 is SGHNT, CDR2 YENEEA, per germline. The CDR3 DNA follows: TGTGCCAGCACCAAGACTAGCGGGACGACCTACGAGCAGTACTTC. This translates into CASTKTSGTTYEQYF.

The chain uses TRBV7-9 and TRBJ2-5; 8 bases fit TRBD2. The V segment lost 5 bases and the J segment 0 bases; nucleotides outside the gene matches: 8. The CDR3 runs to 16 residues. Germline V gene sequence: CDR1 SEHNR, CDR2 FQNEAQ (reference sequence). CDR3 amino acids: CASSTVERGYQETQYF. Written as DNA, the CDR3 is TGTGCCAGCAGCACCGTTGAGCGGGGGTACCAAGAGACCCAGTACTTC.

This sequence joins TRBV3-1 (or the pseudogene TRBV3-2) and TRBJ2-2; 15 bases align to TRBD2. Germline V gene sequence: CDR1 LGHDT, CDR2 YNNKEL (reference sequence). The junction had 6 bases not matched to a gene; V was cut back by 3 bases and J by 4 bases. The CDR3 runs 18 residues. CDR3 sequence: CASSQWTSGGAGTGELFF. CDR3 DNA sequence: TGTGCCAGCAGCCAGTGGACTAGCGGGGGGGCCGGCACCGGGGAGCTGTTTTTT.

The V call is TRBV5-8, the J call TRBJ1-2; D remains unclear. V lost 1 base and J lost 0, with 13 bases in between. Germline V gene data show CDR1 as SGHTS and CDR2 as YDEGEE. The CDR3 covers 16 residues. The CDR3 spells CASSLRRGATNYGYTF. The CDR3 coding sequence is TGTGCCAGCAGCTTGCGACGAGGTGCGACTAACTATGGCTACACCTTC.

V is TRBV5-4 and J is TRBJ1-4; D is unresolved. V shed 3 bases and J shed 5 bases, with 11 bases lying between them. From germline, CDR1 is SGHNT and CDR2 YYREEE (reference sequence). The CDR3 totals 14 residues. CDR3 protein: CASSYGGGNEKLFF. CDR3 nucleotides: TGTGCCAGCAGCTACGGCGGAGGAAATGAAAAACTGTTTTTT.

The V gene is TRBV10-1, the J gene TRBJ2-3; D might be TRBD1 (5 bases). Trimming took 3 bases from V and 3 from J, leaving 13 bases between them. The CDR3 consists of 15 residues. In germline, CDR1 is WNHNN, CDR2 SYGVQD (reference sequence). The CDR3 protein is CASSESRVRTDTQYF. The CDR3 DNA sequence: TGCGCCAGCAGTGAAAGCAGGGTTCGGACAGATACGCAGTATTTT.

The chain joins TRBV30 to TRBJ1-2, with 7 bases aligning to TRBD1. Germline loops: CDR1 GTSNPN, CDR2 SVGIG (reference sequence). The CDR3 sequence is 12 residues long. J was trimmed by 7 bases and V by 2 bases; bases with no gene match: 4. As DNA, the CDR3 is TGTGCCTGGAGTTTGACAGGGACTGGCTACACCTTC. Encoded protein: CAWSLTGTGYTF.

This clone occurred a few times. This chain joins TRBV7-8 and TRBJ1-1; no definite D call. This CDR3 region has 12 residues. The V end was cut by 7 bases, the J end by 7 bases, with 13 bases between. CDR1 is SGHVS and CDR2 is FQNEAQ in the germline V gene. This CDR3 is CASTILGSEAFF. DNA for the CDR3: TGTGCCAGCACCATACTGGGTAGTGAAGCTTTCTTT.

V is TRBV7-3 and J is TRBJ2-7; D is possibly TRBD2 (6 bases). The V and J ends lost 0 bases and 4 bases respectively, with 13 bases between them. This CDR3 contains 15 residues. Germline CDR1 SGHTA, CDR2 FQGTGA. The DNA of the CDR3 is TGTGCCAGCAGCTTAACCGGGCAGGGAGGATACGAGCAGTACTTC. Amino acid sequence: CASSLTGQGGYEQYF.

This rearrangement joins TRBV2 to TRBJ2-2, with 8 bases lining up with TRBD2. Germline V gene lookup returns CDR1 SNHLY and CDR2 FYNNEI. The CDR3 is 13 amino acids. Trimming cost V 7 bases and J 7 bases; bases outside gene matches: 5. This CDR3 is CASNREGLGELFF. DNA for the CDR3: TGTGCCAGCAACCGGGAGGGCCTCGGGGAGCTGTTTTTT. The full variable domain, its missing parts supplied by reference TRBV2 and TRBJ2-2, is EPEVTQTPSHQVTQMGQEVILRCVPISNHLYFYWYRQILGQKVEFLVSFYNNEISEKSEIFDDQFSVERPDGSNFTLKIRSTKLEDSAMYFCASNREGLGELFFGEGSRLTVL.

V usage is TRBV2 and J usage is TRBJ1-6; 7 bases are a match to TRBD1. The germline CDR1 and CDR2 sequences are SNHLY and FYNNEI. V trimming: 6 bases; J trimming: 7 bases; junction bases outside the gene matches: 9. The length of the CDR3 is 15 residues. The CDR3 DNA reads TGTGCCAGCAGGGCGTCTCCAGGGGGGAATTCACCCCTCCACTTT. Its protein is CASRASPGGNSPLHF.

The chain employs TRBV7-2 and TRBJ1-5; D is uncertain. The CDR3 loop spans 15 amino acids. V shed 5 bases and J shed 4 bases, with 15 bases lying between them. In germline, CDR1 is SGHTA, CDR2 FQGNSA. As DNA, the CDR3 is TGTGCCAGCAGCCCCCAGGCCCCGACTAATCAGCCCCAGCATTTT. Protein: CASSPQAPTNQPQHF.

The chain uses TRBV2 and TRBJ1-2; a weak D match, TRBD1 (5 bases). V gave up 0 bases and J gave up 0 bases, with 14 bases separating them. Germline assignment: CDR1 SNHLY and CDR2 FYNNEI. This CDR3 comprises 17 residues. The CDR3, as DNA: TGTGCCAGCAGTGAAGCGTCCGCAGGGCAGGCTAACTATGGCTACACCTTC. As protein: CASSEASAGQANYGYTF.

The V and J genes are TRBV21-1 and TRBJ1-1; the listed D gene, TRBD1, was not tested against the DNA. TRBV21-1 is an annotated pseudogene. The CDR3 sequence is 16 residues long. CDR3 sequence: CASSNLPGDGITEAFF. The CDR3 DNA is TGTGCCAGCAGCAATCTGCCAGGGGACGGTATCACTGAAGCTTTCTTT.

The V and J genes are TRBV24-1 and TRBJ1-1; 7 nucleotides align to TRBD1. V trimming: 3 bases; J trimming: 4 bases; junction bases outside the gene matches: 4. CDR3 length: 14 amino acids. Germline V gene lookup returns CDR1 KGHDR and CDR2 SFDVKD. This CDR3 reads CATSDPYRGTEAFF. DNA for the CDR3: TGTGCCACCAGTGATCCCTACAGGGGCACTGAAGCTTTCTTT.

This clone occurred a few times. The gene calls are TRBV19 and TRBJ2-7; D is ambiguous. The CDR3 totals 13 residues. Germline values: CDR1 LNHDA, CDR2 SQIVND (reference sequence). The V gene lost 5 bases and the J gene lost 3 bases, with 11 bases spanning the gap. DNA for the CDR3: TGTGCCAGTAGTGTATTGGGGTTCTACGAGCAGTACTTC. It codes for CASSVLGFYEQYF. Filled out from reference TRBV19 and TRBJ2-7, the complete variable domain reads DGGITQSPKYLFRKEGQNVTLSCEQNLNHDAMYWYRQDPGQGLRLIYYSQIVNDFQKGDIAEGYSVSREKKESFPLTVTSAQKNPTAFYLCASSVLGFYEQYFGPGTRLTVT.

The chain recombines TRBV5-1 with TRBJ1-2; possibly TRBD1 for D (5 bases). Germline lookup yields CDR1 SGHRS and CDR2 YFSETQ. Trimming left V 0 bases short and J 2 bases short, with 8 bases between. CDR3 length: 14 residues. The CDR3: CASSLGGANYGYTF. For the CDR3, the DNA is TGCGCCAGCAGCTTGGGTGGGGCCAACTATGGCTACACCTTC.

The genes are TRBV6-5 and TRBJ2-7, with 11 bases identical to TRBD1. CDR3 length: 14 residues. Trimming at V came to 5 bases and at J to 5 bases, leaving 5 bases not matched to a gene. Germline V gene sequence: CDR1 MNHEY, CDR2 SVGAGI. The CDR3 loop is CASSRGQGAHEQYF. The CDR3 bases are TGTGCCAGCAGTCGCGGACAGGGGGCTCACGAGCAGTACTTC.

The chain has TRBV10-1 and TRBJ1-4, with D maybe TRBD1 (5 bases). V gave up 2 bases and J gave up 4 bases, with 11 bases separating them. Per germline, CDR1 WNHNN and CDR2 SYGVQD (reference sequence). The CDR3 extends over 15 amino acids. The CDR3 sequence: CASSEPDTINEKLFF. The CDR3 bases are TGCGCCAGCAGTGAGCCGGACACCATTAATGAAAAACTGTTTTTT.

The chain joins TRBV7-9 to TRBJ1-4, with D possibly being TRBD1 (5 bases). The CDR3 contains 14 residues. Germline V gene lookup returns CDR1 SEHNR and CDR2 FQNEAQ (reference sequence). V gave up 5 bases and J gave up 7 bases, with 14 bases separating them. The DNA for the CDR3 is TGTGCCAGCAGCCCCGTGGGGGGTGGTGAAAAACTGTTTTTT. Translation: CASSPVGGGEKLFF.

The chain couples TRBV28 to TRBJ1-1; 8 bases match TRBD1. Germline trimming cut 6 bases from V and 5 bases from J; bases unmatched to any gene: 11. CDR3 length: 15 amino acids. Germline V gene data show CDR1 as MDHEN and CDR2 as SYDVKM. CDR3 region: CASRGTDREGTEAFF. CDR3 DNA sequence: TGTGCCAGCAGGGGTACGGACAGGGAGGGGACTGAAGCTTTCTTT.

This chain connects TRBV30 to TRBJ1-5; TRBD1 might be the D (5 bases). V lost 0 bases, J lost 5 bases, and 8 bases lay in between. The length of the CDR3 is 13 residues. Germline-derived CDR1 and CDR2 are GTSNPN and SVGIG (reference sequence). The CDR3 region is CAWSVRGYQPQHF. CDR3 DNA sequence: TGTGCCTGGAGTGTAAGGGGATATCAGCCCCAGCATTTT.

As DNA, the CDR3 is TGTGCCAGCAGTCAGGTCCTGAACACTGAAGCTTTCTTT. Translation gives CASSQVLNTEAFF. This chain joins TRBV25-1 and TRBJ1-1; no definite D call. Trimming pared 5 bases from V and 0 bases from J, leaving 7 bases between. The CDR3 is 13 amino acids. Per the germline V gene, CDR1 is MGHDK and CDR2 is SYGVNS.